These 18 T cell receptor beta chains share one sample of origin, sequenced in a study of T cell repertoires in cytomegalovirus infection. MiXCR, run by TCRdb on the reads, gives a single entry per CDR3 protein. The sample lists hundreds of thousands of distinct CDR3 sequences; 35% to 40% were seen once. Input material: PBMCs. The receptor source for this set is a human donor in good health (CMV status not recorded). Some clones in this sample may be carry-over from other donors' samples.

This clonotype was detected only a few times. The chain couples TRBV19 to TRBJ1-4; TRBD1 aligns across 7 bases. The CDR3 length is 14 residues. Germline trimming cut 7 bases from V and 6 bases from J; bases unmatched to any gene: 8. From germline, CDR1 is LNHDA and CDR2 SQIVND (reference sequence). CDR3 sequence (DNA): TGTGCCAGTAATTACCGGGACAGTCATGAAAAACTGTTTTTT. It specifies CASNYRDSHEKLFF. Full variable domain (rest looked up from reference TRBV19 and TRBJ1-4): DGGITQSPKYLFRKEGQNVTLSCEQNLNHDAMYWYRQDPGQGLRLIYYSQIVNDFQKGDIAEGYSVSREKKESFPLTVTSAQKNPTAFYLCASNYRDSHEKLFFGSGTQLSVL.

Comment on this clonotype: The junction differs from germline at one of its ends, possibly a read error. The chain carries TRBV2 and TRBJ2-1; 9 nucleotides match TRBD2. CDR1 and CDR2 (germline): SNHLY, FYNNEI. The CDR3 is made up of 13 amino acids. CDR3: CVSIAGEPNEQFF. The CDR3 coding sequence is TGTGTCAGCATAGCGGGGGAACCGAATGAGCAGTTCTTC.

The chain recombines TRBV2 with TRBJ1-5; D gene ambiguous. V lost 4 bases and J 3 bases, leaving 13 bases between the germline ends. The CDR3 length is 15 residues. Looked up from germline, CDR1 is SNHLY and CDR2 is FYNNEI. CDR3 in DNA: TGTGCCAGCAGTGGGGTAGATAACCACAATCAGCCCCAGCATTTT. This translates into CASSGVDNHNQPQHF.

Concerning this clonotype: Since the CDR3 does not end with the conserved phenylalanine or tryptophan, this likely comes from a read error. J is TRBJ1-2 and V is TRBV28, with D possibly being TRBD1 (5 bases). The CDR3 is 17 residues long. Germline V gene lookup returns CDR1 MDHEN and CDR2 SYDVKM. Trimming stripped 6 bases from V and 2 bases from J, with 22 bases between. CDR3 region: CASRYTTLQGSNYGYTL. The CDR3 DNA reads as TGTGCCAGCAGATATACTACCTTGCAGGGCTCCAACTATGGCTACACCTTA.

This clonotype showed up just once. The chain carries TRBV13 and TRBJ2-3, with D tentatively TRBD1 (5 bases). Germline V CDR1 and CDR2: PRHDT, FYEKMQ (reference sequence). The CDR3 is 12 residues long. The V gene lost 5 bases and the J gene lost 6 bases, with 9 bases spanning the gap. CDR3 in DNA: TGTGCCAGCAGCAAAAACAGGGATACGCAGTATTTT. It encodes CASSKNRDTQYF.

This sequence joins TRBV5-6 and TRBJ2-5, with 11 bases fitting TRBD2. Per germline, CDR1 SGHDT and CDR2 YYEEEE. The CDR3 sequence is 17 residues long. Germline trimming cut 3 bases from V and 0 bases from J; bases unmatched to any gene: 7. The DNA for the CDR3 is TGTGCCAGCAGCTGGGGACTAGCGGCAGGGAACCAAGAGACCCAGTACTTC. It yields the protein CASSWGLAAGNQETQYF.

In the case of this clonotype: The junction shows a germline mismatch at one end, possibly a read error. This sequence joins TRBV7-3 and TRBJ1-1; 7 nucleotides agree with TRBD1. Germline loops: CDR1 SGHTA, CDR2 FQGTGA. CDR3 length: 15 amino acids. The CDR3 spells CARSYEGAPNTEAFF. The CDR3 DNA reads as TGTGCCCGCAGCTACGAGGGGGCCCCGAACACTGAAGCTTTCTTT.

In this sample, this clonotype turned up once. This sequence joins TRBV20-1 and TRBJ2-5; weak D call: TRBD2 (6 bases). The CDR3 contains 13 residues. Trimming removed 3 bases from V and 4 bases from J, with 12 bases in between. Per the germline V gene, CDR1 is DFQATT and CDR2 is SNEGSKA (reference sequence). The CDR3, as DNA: TGCAGTGCTAGCAGGAGGGCCGCAGAGACCCAGTACTTC. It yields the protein CSASRRAAETQYF.

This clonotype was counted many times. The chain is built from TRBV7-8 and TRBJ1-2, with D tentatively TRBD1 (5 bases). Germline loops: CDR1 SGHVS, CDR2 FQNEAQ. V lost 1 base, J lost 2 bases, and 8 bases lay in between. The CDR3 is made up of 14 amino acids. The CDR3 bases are TGTGCCAGCAGCTTAGGAGGGGAAAACTATGGCTACACCTTC. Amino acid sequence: CASSLGGENYGYTF.

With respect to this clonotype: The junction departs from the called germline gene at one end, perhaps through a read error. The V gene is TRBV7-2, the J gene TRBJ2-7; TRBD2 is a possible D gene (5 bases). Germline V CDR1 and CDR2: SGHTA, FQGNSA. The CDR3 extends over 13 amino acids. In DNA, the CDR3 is TGTGCCAGCAGTCGGGGAAAGTCCTACGATCAGTACTTC. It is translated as CASSRGKSYDQYF.

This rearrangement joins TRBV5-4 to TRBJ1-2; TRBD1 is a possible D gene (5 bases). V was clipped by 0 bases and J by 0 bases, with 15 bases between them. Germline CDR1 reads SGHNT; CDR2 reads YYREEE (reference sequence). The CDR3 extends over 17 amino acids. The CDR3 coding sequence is TGTGCCAGCAGCTTGGGGGGCGGCAGGGCCTCTAACTATGGCTACACCTTC. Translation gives CASSLGGGRASNYGYTF. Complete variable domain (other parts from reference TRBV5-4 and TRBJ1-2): ETGVTQSPTHLIKTRGQQVTLRCSSQSGHNTVSWYQQALGQGPQFIFQYYREEENGRGNFPPRFSGLQFPNYSSELNVNALELDDSALYLCASSLGGGRASNYGYTFGSGTRLTVV.

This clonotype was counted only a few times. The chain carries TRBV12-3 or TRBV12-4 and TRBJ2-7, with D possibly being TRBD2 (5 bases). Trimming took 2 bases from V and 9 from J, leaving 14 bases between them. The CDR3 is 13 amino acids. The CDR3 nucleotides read TGTGCCAGCAGTTTAACCCTGAACCGGGGGCAGTACTTC. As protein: CASSLTLNRGQYF.

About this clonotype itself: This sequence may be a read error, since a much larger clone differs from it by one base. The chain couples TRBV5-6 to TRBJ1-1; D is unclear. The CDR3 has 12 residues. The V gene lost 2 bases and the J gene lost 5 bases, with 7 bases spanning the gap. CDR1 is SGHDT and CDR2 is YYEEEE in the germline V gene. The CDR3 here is CASSFRRTEAFF. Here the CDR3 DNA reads TGTGCCAGCAGCTTCCGGAGGACTGAAGCTTTCTTT.

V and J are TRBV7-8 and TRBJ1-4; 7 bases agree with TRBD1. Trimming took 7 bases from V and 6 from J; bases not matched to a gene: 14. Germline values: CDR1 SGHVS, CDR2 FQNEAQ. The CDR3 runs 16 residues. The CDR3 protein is CASIPYRGWGDEKLFF. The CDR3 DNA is TGTGCCAGCATCCCTTACAGGGGATGGGGGGATGAAAAACTGTTTTTT.

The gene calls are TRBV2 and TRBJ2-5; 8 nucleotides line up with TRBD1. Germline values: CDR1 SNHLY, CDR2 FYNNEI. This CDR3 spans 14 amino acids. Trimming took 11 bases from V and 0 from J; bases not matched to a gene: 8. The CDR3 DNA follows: TGTGCCGGTAGACAGGGGACGTACCAAGAGACCCAGTACTTC. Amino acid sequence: CAGRQGTYQETQYF.

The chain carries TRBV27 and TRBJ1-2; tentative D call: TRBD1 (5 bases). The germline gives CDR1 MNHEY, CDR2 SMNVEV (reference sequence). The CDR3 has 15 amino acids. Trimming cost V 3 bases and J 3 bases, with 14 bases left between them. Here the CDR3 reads CASSLPPQGDYGYTF. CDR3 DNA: TGTGCCAGCAGTTTGCCCCCTCAGGGAGACTATGGCTACACCTTC.

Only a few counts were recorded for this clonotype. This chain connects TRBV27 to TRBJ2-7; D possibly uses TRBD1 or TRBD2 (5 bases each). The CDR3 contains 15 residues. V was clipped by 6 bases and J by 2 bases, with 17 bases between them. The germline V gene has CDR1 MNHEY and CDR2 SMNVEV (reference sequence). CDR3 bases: TGTGCCAGCAGCCCCGGGCTACGGGGCCCCTACGAGCAGTACTTC. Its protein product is CASSPGLRGPYEQYF.

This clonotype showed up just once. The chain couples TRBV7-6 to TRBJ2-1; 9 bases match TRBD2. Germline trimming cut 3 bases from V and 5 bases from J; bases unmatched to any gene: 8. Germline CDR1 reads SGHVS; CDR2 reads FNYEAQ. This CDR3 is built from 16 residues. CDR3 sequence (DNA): TGTGCCAGCAGCTTTTCCGCGGGAGGGTGGGACAATGAGCAGTTCTTC. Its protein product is CASSFSAGGWDNEQFF.